This is a list of T cell receptor beta chains from one sample in a study of post-analysis software for immune sequencing data. From the PCR reads, TCRdb called clonotypes with MiXCR, one entry per CDR3 protein. The table has approximately 460,000 distinct CDR3 sequences, approximately 46% seen once. Sample: blood. The receptors were gathered from a girl under 18 with multiple sclerosis. Each CDR3 is given with its conserved first and last residue. A D gene is named only where the DNA matches it firmly. Size tells how often a clone was seen (once, few, many) or the class of an expanded clone, and some rows leave it out.

V gene	D gene	clone size	J gene	CDR3 DNA	CDR3 protein
TRBV5-1	TRBD1	few	TRBJ2-7	TGCGCCAGCAGCTCTGCCGGGACAGGGACCGAGCAGTACTTC	CASSSAGTGTEQYF
TRBV7-9	-	-	TRBJ1-6	TGTGCCAGCAGCTTAGCGGGTACTTCACCCCTCCACTTT	CASSLAGTSPLHF
TRBV7-2	-	few	TRBJ1-5	TGTGCCAGCAGCTTAGATTCCTCCCAGCCCCAGCATTTT	CASSLDSSQPQHF
TRBV18	-	-	TRBJ1-6	TGTGCCAGCTCACCAAGGGAGAATAATTCACCCCTCCACTTT	CASSPRENNSPLHF
TRBV29-1	-	many	TRBJ2-1	TGCAGCGTTGTTTCCAGAAGCTCCTACAATGAGCAGTTCTTC	CSVVSRSSYNEQFF
TRBV20-1	-	-	TRBJ1-5	TGCAGTGCTAGCGGGGGATATAGCAATCAGCCCCAGCATTTT	CSASGGYSNQPQHF
TRBV7-9	-	-	TRBJ2-5	TGTGCCCCTGATGGCCCCCGGACCCAGTACTTC	CAPDGPRTQYF
TRBV27	TRBD2	-	TRBJ2-7	TGTGCCAGCAGTCTTTCTAGCGGGAGGCTTTCCTACGAGCAGTACTTC	CASSLSSGRLSYEQYF
TRBV20-1	-	few	TRBJ2-5	TGCAGTGCTAGACGACCGGGACTTCAAGAGACCCAGTACTTC	CSARRPGLQETQYF
TRBV12-3/TRBV12-4	-	few	TRBJ1-2	TGTGCCAGCAGTTTAAGGGAACAGGGTAGGGGCTACACCTTC	CASSLREQGRGYTF
TRBV20-1	TRBD2	-	TRBJ2-5	TGCAGTGGACAACGGGCTAGCGGAGACCAAGGGACCCAGTACTTC	CSGQRASGDQGTQYF
TRBV7-2	-	-	TRBJ1-2	TGTGCCAGCAGCGAACGGGGGTTTGATGGCTACACCTTC	CASSERGFDGYTF
TRBV7-9	TRBD2	few	TRBJ2-1	TGTGCCAGCAGCCGACGGGAGGGGATTAGAAATGAGCAGTTCTTC	CASSRREGIRNEQFF
TRBV29-1	TRBD2	-	TRBJ2-5	TGCAGCGTTGAAGATCTTAGGGGCCCCAAGCGGGAGGTTGTGGAGACCCAGTACTTC	CSVEDLRGPKREVVETQYF
TRBV28	-	-	TRBJ2-7	TGTGCCAGCAGTTTGGAGGGTTCTTTGCGGCAGGGGTTATCCTACGAGCAGTACTTC	CASSLEGSLRQGLSYEQYF
TRBV12-3/TRBV12-4	TRBD2	-	TRBJ2-7	TGTGCCAGCAGTTTAGCGGGAGGGGCGATAGGACACGAGCAGTACTTC	CASSLAGGAIGHEQYF
TRBV13	TRBD1	few	TRBJ2-5	TGTGCCAGCAGCAAAGGACAGGGCACGGAGACCCAGTACTTC	CASSKGQGTETQYF
TRBV7-2	-	many	TRBJ2-3	TGTGCCAGCAGCTGGACCGGGACAGATACGCAGTATTTT	CASSWTGTDTQYF
TRBV7-2	-	few	TRBJ1-2	TGTGCCAGCAGCTTTTATAGGGGGGGCAACTATGGCTACACCTTC	CASSFYRGGNYGYTF
TRBV20-1	-	-	TRBJ2-7	TGCAGTGCTAGAGATCGTCAATGGGCCCAGACAATCTACGAGCAGTACTTC	CSARDRQWAQTIYEQYF
TRBV7-6	-	few	TRBJ2-1	TGTGCCAGCAGCCCCGGTAGGGACAACAACAATGAGCAGTTCTTC	CASSPGRDNNNEQFF
TRBV3-1	-	-	TRBJ2-5	TGTGCCAGCAGCCAAAGTGGGGCTAAAGAGTACTTC	CASSQSGAKEYF
TRBV10-3	-	few	TRBJ2-1	TGTGCCATCAGAAGGGACAATGAGCAGTTCTTC	CAIRRDNEQFF
TRBV4-1	-	-	TRBJ2-3	TGCGCCAGCAGCCAAGAGGTCCGGGACACAGATACGCAGTATTTT	CASSQEVRDTDTQYF
TRBV4-2	TRBD1	-	TRBJ1-2	TGTGCCAGCAGCCCCGGGACAGGGGGTTTTTATGGCTACACCTTC	CASSPGTGGFYGYTF
TRBV4-1	-	-	TRBJ1-5	TGCGCCAGCAGCCAGATTAGCAATCAGCCCCAGCATTTT	CASSQISNQPQHF
TRBV7-6	-	-	TRBJ2-7	TGTGCCAGCAGCTTAGGATCTGAGACGGTCACCTACGAGCAGTACTTC	CASSLGSETVTYEQYF